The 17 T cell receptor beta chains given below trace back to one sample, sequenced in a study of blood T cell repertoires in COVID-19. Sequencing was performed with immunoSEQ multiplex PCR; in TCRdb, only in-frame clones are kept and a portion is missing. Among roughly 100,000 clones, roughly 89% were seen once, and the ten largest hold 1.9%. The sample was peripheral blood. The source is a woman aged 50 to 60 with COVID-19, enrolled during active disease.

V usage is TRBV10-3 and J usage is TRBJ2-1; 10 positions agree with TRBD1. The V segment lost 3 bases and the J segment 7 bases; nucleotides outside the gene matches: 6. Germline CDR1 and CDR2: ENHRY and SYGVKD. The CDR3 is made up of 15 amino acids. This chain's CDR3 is CAISDTGTGANEQFF. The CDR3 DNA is TGTGCCATCAGTGACACCGGGACAGGGGCAAATGAGCAGTTCTTC.

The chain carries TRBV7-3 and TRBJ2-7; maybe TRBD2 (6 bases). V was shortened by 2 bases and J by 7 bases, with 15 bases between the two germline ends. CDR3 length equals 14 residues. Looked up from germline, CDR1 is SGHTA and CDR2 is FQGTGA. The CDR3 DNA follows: TGTGCCAGCAGCTTAGGCTACGCCGGGGGAGAGCAGTACTTC. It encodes CASSLGYAGGEQYF. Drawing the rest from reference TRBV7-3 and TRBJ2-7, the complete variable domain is GAGVSQTPSNKVTEKGKYVELRCDPISGHTALYWYRQSLGQGPEFLIYFQGTGAADDSGLPNDRFFAVRPEGSVSTLKIQRTERGDSAVYLCASSLGYAGGEQYFGPGTRLTVT.

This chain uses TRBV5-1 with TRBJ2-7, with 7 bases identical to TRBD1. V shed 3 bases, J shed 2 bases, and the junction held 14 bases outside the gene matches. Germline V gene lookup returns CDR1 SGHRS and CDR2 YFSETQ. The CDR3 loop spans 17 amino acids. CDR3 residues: CASSSLLTGAGAYEQYF. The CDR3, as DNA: TGCGCCAGCAGCTCTCTACTTACAGGGGCAGGGGCCTACGAGCAGTACTTC.

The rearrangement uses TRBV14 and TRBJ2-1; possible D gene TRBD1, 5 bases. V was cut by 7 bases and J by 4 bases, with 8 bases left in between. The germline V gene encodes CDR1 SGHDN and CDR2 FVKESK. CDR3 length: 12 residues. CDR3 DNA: TGTGCCAGCACTTCAGGGTACAATGAGCAGTTCTTC. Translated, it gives CASTSGYNEQFF.

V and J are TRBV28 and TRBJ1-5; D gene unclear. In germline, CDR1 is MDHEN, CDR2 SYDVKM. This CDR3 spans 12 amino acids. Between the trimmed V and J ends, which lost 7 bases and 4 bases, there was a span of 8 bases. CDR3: CASKHPNQPQHF. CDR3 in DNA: TGTGCCAGCAAACACCCAAATCAGCCCCAGCATTTT. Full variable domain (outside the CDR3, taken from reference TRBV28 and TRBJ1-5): DVKVTQSSRYLVKRTGEKVFLECVQDMDHENMFWYRQDPGLGLRLIYFSYDVKMKEKGDIPEGYSVSREKKERFSLILESASTNQTSMYLCASKHPNQPQHFGDGTRLSIL.

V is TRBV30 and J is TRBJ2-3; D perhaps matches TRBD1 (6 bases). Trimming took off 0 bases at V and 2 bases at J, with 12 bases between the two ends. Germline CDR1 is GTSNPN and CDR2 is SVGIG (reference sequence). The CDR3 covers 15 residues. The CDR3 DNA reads TGTGCCTGGAGTGTACAAGCAGGGGTCACAGATACGCAGTATTTT. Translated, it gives CAWSVQAGVTDTQYF.

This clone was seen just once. The CDR3 DNA reads as TGCGCCAGCAGCACACTAGGACAGGGGCGAACTGAAGCTTTCTTT. Protein product: CASSTLGQGRTEAFF. The V gene is TRBV5-1, the J gene TRBJ1-1, with 9 bases lining up with TRBD1. The CDR3 is 15 residues long. Germline CDR1 is SGHRS and CDR2 is YFSETQ. J lost 5 bases, V lost 4 bases, and 9 bases had no gene match.

The CDR3 spells CASSQAGQGATDTQYF. CDR3 DNA sequence: TGTGCCAGCAGCCAAGCGGGACAGGGGGCGACAGATACGCAGTATTTT. The rearrangement joins TRBV3-1 (or the pseudogene TRBV3-2) to TRBJ2-3; 12 nucleotides line up with TRBD1. The ends lost 1 base at V and 3 bases at J; junction bases unmatched: 2. CDR1 LGHDT and CDR2 YNNKEL come from the germline V gene (reference sequence). This CDR3 has 16 residues.

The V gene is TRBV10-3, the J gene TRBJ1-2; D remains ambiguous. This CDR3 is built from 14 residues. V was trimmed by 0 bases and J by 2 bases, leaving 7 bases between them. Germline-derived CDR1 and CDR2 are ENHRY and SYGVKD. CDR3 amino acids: CAISESTGNYGYTF. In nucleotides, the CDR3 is TGTGCCATCAGTGAGTCTACGGGAAACTATGGCTACACCTTC.

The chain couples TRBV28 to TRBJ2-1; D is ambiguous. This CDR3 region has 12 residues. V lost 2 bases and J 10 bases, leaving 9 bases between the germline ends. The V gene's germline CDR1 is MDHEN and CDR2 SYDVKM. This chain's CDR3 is CASSLVSPEQFF. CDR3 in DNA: TGTGCCAGCAGTTTAGTATCCCCGGAGCAGTTCTTC. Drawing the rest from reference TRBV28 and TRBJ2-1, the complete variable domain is DVKVTQSSRYLVKRTGEKVFLECVQDMDHENMFWYRQDPGLGLRLIYFSYDVKMKEKGDIPEGYSVSREKKERFSLILESASTNQTSMYLCASSLVSPEQFFGPGTRLTVL.

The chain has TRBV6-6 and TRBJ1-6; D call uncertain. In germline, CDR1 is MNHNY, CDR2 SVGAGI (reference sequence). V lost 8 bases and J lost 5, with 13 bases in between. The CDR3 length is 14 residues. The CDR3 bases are TGTGCCAGCTTCTGGGCAGCCAATAATTCACCCCTCCACTTT. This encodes CASFWAANNSPLHF.

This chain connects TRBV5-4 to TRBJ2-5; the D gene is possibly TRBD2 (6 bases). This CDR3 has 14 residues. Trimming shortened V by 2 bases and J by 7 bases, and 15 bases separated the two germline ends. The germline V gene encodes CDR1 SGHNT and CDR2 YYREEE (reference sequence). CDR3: CASSFKRADGTQYF. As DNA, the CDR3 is TGTGCCAGCAGCTTTAAGCGGGCTGACGGGACCCAGTACTTC.

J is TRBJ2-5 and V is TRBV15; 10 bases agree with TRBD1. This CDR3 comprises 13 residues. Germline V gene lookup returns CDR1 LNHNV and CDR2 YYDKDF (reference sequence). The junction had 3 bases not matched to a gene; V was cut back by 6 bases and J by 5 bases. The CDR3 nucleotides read TGTGCCACCAGGACAGGGGGCGAGGAGACCCAGTACTTC. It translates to CATRTGGEETQYF.

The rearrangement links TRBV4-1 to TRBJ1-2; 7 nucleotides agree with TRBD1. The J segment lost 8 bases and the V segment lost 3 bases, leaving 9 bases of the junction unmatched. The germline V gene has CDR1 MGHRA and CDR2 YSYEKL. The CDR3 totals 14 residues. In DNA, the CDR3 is TGCGCCAGCAGCCACCACACAGGGGATAAAGGCTACACCTTC. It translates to CASSHHTGDKGYTF.

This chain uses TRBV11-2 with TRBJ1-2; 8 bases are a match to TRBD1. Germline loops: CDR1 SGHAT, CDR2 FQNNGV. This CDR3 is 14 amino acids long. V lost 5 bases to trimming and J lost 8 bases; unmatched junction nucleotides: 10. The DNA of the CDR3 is TGTGCCAGCAGCCCCCTGACAGGGGTAAGCGGCTACACCTTC. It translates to CASSPLTGVSGYTF.

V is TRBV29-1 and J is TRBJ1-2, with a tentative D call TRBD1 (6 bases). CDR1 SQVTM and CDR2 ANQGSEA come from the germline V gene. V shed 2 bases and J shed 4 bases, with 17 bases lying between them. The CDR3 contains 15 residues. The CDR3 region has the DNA TGCAGCGTTGAAATCCAACCAGGGGCGGGCTATGGCTACACCTTC. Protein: CSVEIQPGAGYGYTF.

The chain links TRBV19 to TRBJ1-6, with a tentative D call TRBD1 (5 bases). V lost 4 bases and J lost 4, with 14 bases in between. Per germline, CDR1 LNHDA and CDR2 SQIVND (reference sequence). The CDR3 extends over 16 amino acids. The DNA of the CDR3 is TGTGCCAGTAGTAGTACAGGCGGGGGGTATAATTCACCCCTCCACTTT. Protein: CASSSTGGGYNSPLHF.